The 24 T cell receptor beta chains reported below all come from one sample, sequenced in a study of blood T cell repertoires in COVID-19. Some clones are missing from TCRdb's copy, which holds only in-frame ones; the method was immunoSEQ multiplex PCR. The sample consists of 150,000 to 200,000 clones, approximately 95% of them appearing once. Sequencing was done on a sample of peripheral blood. The receptors were gathered from a woman aged 60-70 years with COVID-19, enrolled during active disease.

This chain connects TRBV5-1 to TRBJ2-1; TRBD2 matches 9 bases. Germline V lookup: CDR1 SGHRS, CDR2 YFSETQ. This CDR3 comprises 14 residues. Trimming removed 6 bases from V and 9 bases from J; junction bases left unmatched: 10. CDR3 sequence reads: CASNEGGGALEQFF. For the CDR3, the DNA is TGCGCCAGCAATGAGGGCGGGGGGGCCCTTGAGCAGTTCTTC.

The V call is TRBV19, the J call TRBJ2-7; 8 bases agree with TRBD1. Unmatched junction bases numbered 5, after V lost 1 base and J lost 3 bases. Germline CDR1 reads LNHDA; CDR2 reads SQIVND (reference sequence). The CDR3 contains 15 residues. For the CDR3, the DNA is TGTGCCAGTAGTATAGCGACAGGGGATTACTACGAGCAGTACTTC. Encoded protein: CASSIATGDYYEQYF.

Only one count was recorded for this clone. This sequence joins TRBV7-9 and TRBJ1-6, with TRBD1 matching over 7 bases. This CDR3 spans 13 amino acids. V shed 7 bases and J 9 bases; nucleotides not matched to a gene: 6. Germline CDR1 is SEHNR and CDR2 is FQNEAQ (reference sequence). Here the CDR3 reads CASNSNRGSPLHF. CDR3 bases: TGTGCCAGCAACTCAAACAGGGGTTCACCCCTCCACTTT.

This sequence joins TRBV6-5 and TRBJ2-3; possible D gene TRBD2, 7 bases. CDR3 length: 13 amino acids. Trimming left V 6 bases short and J 2 bases short, with 9 bases between. Per the germline V gene, CDR1 is MNHEY and CDR2 is SVGAGI. The CDR3 DNA reads TGTGCCAGCAGACGGGGGGCCACAGATACGCAGTATTTT. Amino acid sequence: CASRRGATDTQYF.

The chain carries TRBV21-1 and TRBJ1-5; TRBD1, the table's D call, was not compared with the DNA. TRBV21-1 is deemed a pseudogene. The CDR3 covers 13 residues. This chain's CDR3 is CASSTEGEQPQHF. The CDR3 region has the DNA TGTGCCAGCAGCACTGAGGGGGAGCAGCCCCAGCATTTT.

The chain joins TRBV30 to TRBJ1-2, with D possibly TRBD1 on 6 matching bases. Per the germline V gene, CDR1 is GTSNPN and CDR2 is SVGIG (reference sequence). Between the trimmed V and J ends, which lost 0 bases and 3 bases, there was a span of 8 bases. The CDR3 consists of 13 residues. The CDR3 coding sequence is TGTGCCTGGAGTGTACAGGGATACTATGGCTACACCTTC. Translation gives CAWSVQGYYGYTF.

This clone was seen just once. J is TRBJ1-2 and V is TRBV19, with TRBD1 matching 8 bases. Germline assignment: CDR1 LNHDA and CDR2 SQIVND (reference sequence). The CDR3 sequence is 14 residues long. J lost 7 bases, V lost 5 bases, and 9 bases had no gene match. CDR3 region: CASSYGRGRGGYTF. CDR3 nucleotides: TGTGCCAGTAGTTACGGCAGGGGGCGCGGTGGCTACACCTTC. Together with reference TRBV19 and TRBJ1-2, the CDR3 gives the full variable domain: DGGITQSPKYLFRKEGQNVTLSCEQNLNHDAMYWYRQDPGQGLRLIYYSQIVNDFQKGDIAEGYSVSREKKESFPLTVTSAQKNPTAFYLCASSYGRGRGGYTFGSGTRLTVV.

V gene TRBV18 combines with J gene TRBJ2-7; D may be TRBD1 (6 bases). Germline V gene data show CDR1 as KGHSH and CDR2 as LQKENI. The CDR3 contains 14 residues. V gave up 5 bases and J gave up 0 bases, with 11 bases separating them. The CDR3 nucleotides read TGTGCCAGCTCATCTGGGACAAGCTCCTACGAGCAGTACTTC. Its protein is CASSSGTSSYEQYF.

The rearrangement joins TRBV19 to TRBJ1-1; maybe TRBD1 (6 bases). This CDR3 is 15 amino acids long. The V gene's germline CDR1 is LNHDA and CDR2 SQIVND (reference sequence). V was cut by 4 bases and J by 0 bases, with 12 bases left in between. Here the CDR3 DNA reads TGTGCCAGTAGTACTATGGGGGCGATGAACACTGAAGCTTTCTTT. Its protein is CASSTMGAMNTEAFF.

The V call is TRBV28, the J call TRBJ1-6, with D maybe TRBD1 (6 bases). Germline CDR1 MDHEN, CDR2 SYDVKM. The CDR3 consists of 16 residues. Trimming took off 7 bases at V and 0 bases at J, with 13 bases between the two ends. The CDR3 sequence is CASTDQGSSYNSPLHF. As DNA, the CDR3 is TGTGCCAGCACGGACCAGGGGAGCTCCTATAATTCACCCCTCCACTTT.

The rearrangement joins TRBV6-6 to TRBJ1-6, with D unresolved. The CDR3 is made up of 15 amino acids. The V end lost 7 bases, the J end lost 0 bases, and 10 bases lay between the germline ends. CDR1 is MNHNY and CDR2 is SVGAGI in the germline V gene (reference sequence). In DNA form, the CDR3 reads TGTGCCAGCAATCAACAGAGCTCCTATAATTCACCCCTCCACTTT. Protein product: CASNQQSSYNSPLHF.

The genes are TRBV7-9 and TRBJ2-5; D may be TRBD2 (6 bases). V was pared by 4 bases and J by 1 base, with 16 bases between. Looked up from germline, CDR1 is SEHNR and CDR2 is FQNEAQ (reference sequence). The CDR3 has 16 residues. The CDR3 nucleotides read TGTGCCAGCAGCTCGGACTGGCGCGGGGTCCAAGAGACCCAGTACTTC. This translates into CASSSDWRGVQETQYF.

The chain combines TRBV7-3 with TRBJ2-7; 11 bases fit TRBD2. This CDR3 has 14 amino acids. V lost 6 bases, J lost 6 bases, and 7 bases stayed unmatched. Germline CDR1 and CDR2: SGHTA and FQGTGA. The CDR3 reads CASSPTGTSGEQYF. The DNA for the CDR3 is TGTGCCAGCAGTCCAACCGGGACTAGCGGCGAGCAGTACTTC.

This chain uses TRBV4-3 with TRBJ2-1; a possible D gene is TRBD2 (5 bases). CDR3 size: 15 residues. CDR1 LGHNA and CDR2 YSLEER come from the germline V gene. The V and J ends lost 1 base and 5 bases respectively, with 12 bases between them. Here the CDR3 reads CASSQVSGGDNEQFF. The CDR3 region has the DNA TGCGCCAGCAGCCAAGTTTCCGGAGGCGACAATGAGCAGTTCTTC.

J is TRBJ1-6 and V is TRBV29-1; D not resolved. Germline CDR1 is SQVTM and CDR2 is ANQGSEA. V was pared by 3 bases and J by 2 bases, with 8 bases between. The CDR3 has 14 amino acids. The CDR3 DNA is TGCAGCGTTGATAGCGGGGCCTATAATTCACCCCTCCACTTT. Residues: CSVDSGAYNSPLHF.

The chain couples TRBV27 to TRBJ2-3; the match to TRBD2 covers 7 bases. Germline CDR1 and CDR2: MNHEY and SMNVEV (reference sequence). This CDR3 comprises 15 residues. J lost 3 bases, V lost 6 bases, and 9 bases had no gene match. CDR3 sequence reads: CASSSLAPETDTQYF. The CDR3 DNA follows: TGTGCCAGCAGCTCACTAGCGCCTGAGACAGATACGCAGTATTTT.

The rearrangement joins TRBV25-1 to TRBJ1-3; 9 bases fit TRBD1. The CDR3 contains 17 residues. V dropped 3 bases and J dropped 2; count of bases not matched to a gene: 8. Germline assignment: CDR1 MGHDK and CDR2 SYGVNS. The CDR3 nucleotides are TGTGCCAGCAGTGACCTCTCCGGGACAGGGACTGGAAACACCATATATTTT. Translation: CASSDLSGTGTGNTIYF.

V gene TRBV30 combines with J gene TRBJ1-1, with TRBD1 as a possible D gene (6 bases). The CDR3 loop spans 16 amino acids. Germline V CDR1 and CDR2: GTSNPN, SVGIG (reference sequence). Trimming shortened V by 0 bases and J by 7 bases, and 21 bases separated the two germline ends. CDR3: CAWSVLGAGTNDEAFF. The CDR3 nucleotides read TGTGCCTGGAGTGTACTCGGGGCCGGGACAAATGATGAAGCTTTCTTT.

The rearrangement uses TRBV10-3 and TRBJ2-1; TRBD1 matches 8 bases. The CDR3 spans 15 residues. Germline CDR1 reads ENHRY; CDR2 reads SYGVKD. The V gene end was trimmed by 3 bases and the J gene end by 4 bases; junction bases not matched to a gene: 5. CDR3 in amino acids: CAISEDRGLYNEQFF. The DNA of the CDR3 is TGTGCCATCAGTGAAGACAGGGGCCTTTACAATGAGCAGTTCTTC.

The chain links TRBV29-1 to TRBJ1-4; 9 bases are a match to TRBD1. V dropped 3 bases and J dropped 5; count of bases not matched to a gene: 4. Germline assignment: CDR1 SQVTM and CDR2 ANQGSEA. The CDR3 contains 14 residues. The CDR3 DNA reads TGCAGCGTTGACTTGGGACAGGGAAATGAAAAACTGTTTTTT. Its protein is CSVDLGQGNEKLFF. The variable domain in full, with the rest retrieved from reference TRBV29-1 and TRBJ1-4, is SAVISQKPSRDICQRGTSLTIQCQVDSQVTMMFWYRQQPGQSLTLIATANQGSEATYESGFVIDKFPISRPNLTFSTLTVSNMSPEDSSIYLCSVDLGQGNEKLFFGSGTQLSVL.

This clone was counted once. The chain is built from TRBV14 and TRBJ1-2, with D tentatively TRBD1 (5 bases). Germline loops: CDR1 SGHDN, CDR2 FVKESK. Trimming left V 4 bases short and J 7 bases short, with 13 bases between. The CDR3 runs 13 residues. The CDR3 reads CASSLTGLSGYTF. As DNA, the CDR3 is TGTGCCAGCAGCCTAACAGGTTTATCTGGCTACACCTTC.

The chain uses TRBV12-3 or TRBV12-4 and TRBJ1-1; weak D call: TRBD1 (6 bases). This CDR3 contains 13 residues. V shed 5 bases and J shed 4 bases, with 11 bases lying between them. CDR3 in amino acids: CASSDLGGTEAFF. The DNA of the CDR3 is TGTGCCAGCAGTGACCTAGGGGGCACTGAAGCTTTCTTT.

This chain uses TRBV15 with TRBJ1-5; the D is unclear. This CDR3 region has 13 residues. V lost 3 bases and J 10 bases, leaving 13 bases between the germline ends. The germline gives CDR1 LNHNV, CDR2 YYDKDF (reference sequence). CDR3 in DNA: TGTGCCACCAGCAGTCCCCTGGCGGGCCCCCAGCATTTT. This sequence encodes CATSSPLAGPQHF.

V is TRBV4-3 and J is TRBJ2-1, with 9 positions matching TRBD1. V was pared by 0 bases and J by 5 bases, with 5 bases of the junction left unmatched. This CDR3 has 16 residues. Germline V gene lookup returns CDR1 LGHNA and CDR2 YSLEER. This chain's CDR3 is CASSQDTGQGNNEQFF. The CDR3 nucleotides read TGCGCCAGCAGCCAAGATACGGGACAGGGAAACAATGAGCAGTTCTTC.